The 27 T cell receptor beta chains listed next were all sequenced from one sample in a study of cytomegalovirus exposure and HLA in healthy donors. Vbeta (60) and Jbeta (13) primers were used in the PCR. Repertoires were generated with immunoSEQ multiplex PCR, while TCRdb's copy carries only in-frame clones and drops some. Among about 180,000 clones, 70% to 80% were seen once, and the ten largest hold roughly 3%. The specimen sequenced was PBMCs. The receptors stem from a male donor in good health and CMV-seronegative.

The chain links TRBV6-1 to TRBJ2-5; maybe TRBD1 (6 bases). There are 13 residues in the CDR3. V gave up 6 bases and J gave up 2 bases, with 10 bases separating them. The V gene's germline CDR1 is MNHNS and CDR2 SASEGT. CDR3 sequence reads: CASSAGTQETQYF. As DNA, the CDR3 is TGTGCCAGCAGCGCCGGGACACAAGAGACCCAGTACTTC.

The chain couples TRBV6-5 to TRBJ2-2; a possible D gene is TRBD1 (5 bases). The V end lost 7 bases, the J end lost 1 base, and 10 bases lay between the germline ends. Germline-derived CDR1 and CDR2 are MNHEY and SVGAGI. CDR3 length equals 14 residues. CDR3 coding DNA: TGTGCCAGCATAAGACAGTGGAACACCGGGGAGCTGTTTTTT. Translation gives CASIRQWNTGELFF.

The rearrangement uses TRBV28 and TRBJ2-1; D is unclear. The V end lost 0 bases, the J end lost 10 bases, and 4 bases lay between the germline ends. Germline CDR1 reads MDHEN; CDR2 reads SYDVKM. CDR3 length: 11 amino acids. Here the CDR3 DNA reads TGTGCCAGCAGTTTATGGCAGGAGCAGTTCTTC. Its protein product is CASSLWQEQFF.

The genes are TRBV7-9 and TRBJ2-3; no clear D. The germline V gene has CDR1 SEHNR and CDR2 FQNEAQ (reference sequence). The V and J ends lost 5 bases and 0 bases respectively, with 12 bases between them. The CDR3 is 15 amino acids. The CDR3 DNA reads as TGTGCCAGCAGCAGGCGAACGACTAGCACAGATACGCAGTATTTT. Residues: CASSRRTTSTDTQYF. The complete variable domain, with remaining parts taken from reference TRBV7-9 and TRBJ2-3, reads DTGVSQNPRHKITKRGQNVTFRCDPISEHNRLYWYRQTLGQGPEFLTYFQNEAQLEKSRLLSDRFSAERPKGSFSTLEIQRTEQGDSAMYLCASSRRTTSTDTQYFGPGTRLTVL.

The chain links TRBV29-1 to TRBJ2-7; 12 nucleotides agree with TRBD2. V lost 0 bases to trimming and J lost 3 bases; unmatched junction nucleotides: 6. Per the germline V gene, CDR1 is SQVTM and CDR2 is ANQGSEA. The CDR3 has 16 amino acids. DNA for the CDR3: TGCAGCGTTGAAGAAGGGGGGACTAGCGGGCACTACGAGCAGTACTTC. Encoded protein: CSVEEGGTSGHYEQYF.

This clone turned up a few times. The gene calls are TRBV28 and TRBJ1-5; a possible D gene is TRBD1 (6 bases). The CDR3 contains 13 residues. The ends were cut back, 6 bases at V and 5 bases at J, with 11 bases in the middle. CDR1 and CDR2 from the germline V gene are MDHEN and SYDVKM. The CDR3 protein is CASRVDRYQPQHF. Written as DNA, the CDR3 is TGTGCCAGCAGGGTGGACAGATATCAGCCCCAGCATTTT.

V and J are TRBV6-4 and TRBJ2-1; TRBD2 agrees at 7 bases. Unmatched junction bases numbered 11, after V lost 3 bases and J lost 0 bases. The CDR3 loop spans 18 amino acids. Germline CDR1 reads MRHNA; CDR2 reads SNTAGT. CDR3 in DNA: TGTGCCAGCAGTGAAGGCGGCGGGAGTGGTCCCTCCTACAATGAGCAGTTCTTC. Its protein product is CASSEGGGSGPSYNEQFF.

This clone has a handful of counts. V gene TRBV6-5 combines with J gene TRBJ1-5; D might be TRBD1 (6 bases). Germline CDR1 MNHEY, CDR2 SVGAGI. CDR3 length equals 14 residues. V lost 8 bases and J 3 bases, leaving 14 bases between the germline ends. CDR3 DNA sequence: TGTGCCAGCGGTAAGAGGGGGAACAATCAGCCCCAGCATTTT. The encoded protein is CASGKRGNNQPQHF.

This rearrangement joins TRBV27 to TRBJ2-5; TRBD1 matches at 7 bases. The germline V gene has CDR1 MNHEY and CDR2 SMNVEV (reference sequence). The length of the CDR3 is 13 residues. V gave up 5 bases and J gave up 5 bases; unmatched junction bases: 5. The CDR3 loop reads CASSPGQEETQYF. The CDR3 DNA reads as TGTGCCAGCAGTCCCGGACAGGAGGAGACCCAGTACTTC.

The gene calls are TRBV28 and TRBJ1-1; the match to TRBD1 covers 8 bases. V shed 2 bases, J shed 10 bases, and the junction held 9 bases outside the gene matches. The CDR3 totals 14 residues. Germline V gene sequence: CDR1 MDHEN, CDR2 SYDVKM. CDR3 region: CASSLQQGATRAFF. CDR3 coding DNA: TGTGCCAGCAGTTTACAGCAGGGGGCTACCCGAGCTTTCTTT.

This clone appeared a few times. This chain uses TRBV30 with TRBJ1-6, with D perhaps TRBD1 (6 bases). Germline V gene lookup returns CDR1 GTSNPN and CDR2 SVGIG (reference sequence). Trimming left V 0 bases short and J 0 bases short, with 15 bases between. The CDR3 has 18 amino acids. CDR3 residues: CAWSVRITGSSYNSPLHF. The CDR3 DNA follows: TGTGCCTGGAGTGTACGTATAACAGGGAGCTCCTATAATTCACCCCTCCACTTT.

This chain connects TRBV7-6 to TRBJ1-5; no clear D gene. CDR1 SGHVS and CDR2 FNYEAQ come from the germline V gene. V lost 8 bases and J 2 bases, leaving 10 bases between the germline ends. The CDR3 is 13 residues long. The CDR3: CASRADGNQPQHF. In nucleotides, the CDR3 is TGTGCCAGCCGCGCTGATGGCAATCAGCCCCAGCATTTT.

The chain has TRBV28 and TRBJ2-7, with TRBD1 identical over 8 bases. In germline, CDR1 is MDHEN, CDR2 SYDVKM. Unmatched junction bases numbered 5, after V lost 7 bases and J lost 3 bases. This CDR3 region has 13 residues. CDR3 in amino acids: CASNNDRGYEQYF. The CDR3 bases are TGTGCCAGCAATAACGACAGGGGCTACGAGCAGTACTTC.

The chain links TRBV28 to TRBJ2-1; a possible D gene is TRBD1 (6 bases). There are 13 residues in the CDR3. Trimming pared 6 bases from V and 6 bases from J, leaving 12 bases between. Germline assignment: CDR1 MDHEN and CDR2 SYDVKM. CDR3 DNA: TGTGCCAGCAGACACCTAGGGGGCAATGAGCAGTTCTTC. Its protein is CASRHLGGNEQFF.

V and J are TRBV30 and TRBJ1-5, with a tentative D call TRBD1 (5 bases). Germline V gene data show CDR1 as GTSNPN and CDR2 as SVGIG (reference sequence). The V end was cut by 3 bases, the J end by 4 bases, with 13 bases between. CDR3 length: 14 residues. The CDR3 nucleotides are TGTGCCTGGAGCTACAGGTCTGGGAATCAGCCCCAGCATTTT. Protein product: CAWSYRSGNQPQHF.

The chain combines TRBV10-3 with TRBJ2-7; D remains unclear. The CDR3 runs to 11 residues. Germline CDR1 reads ENHRY; CDR2 reads SYGVKD. V was cut by 6 bases and J by 7 bases, with 10 bases left in between. The CDR3 coding sequence is TGTGCCATCAGCGAACTACGAGAGCAGTACTTC. It codes for CAISELREQYF.

The J gene is TRBJ2-3, the V gene TRBV28, with 10 bases identical to TRBD2. This CDR3 is built from 15 residues. V trimming: 6 bases; J trimming: 4 bases; junction bases outside the gene matches: 7. Germline loops: CDR1 MDHEN, CDR2 SYDVKM. The CDR3 region has the DNA TGTGCCAGCAGCAAATTAGCGGGAGGCCCAGATACGCAGTATTTT. It is translated as CASSKLAGGPDTQYF.

This chain links TRBV7-9 with TRBJ2-3, with 10 nucleotides matching TRBD2. This CDR3 has 17 amino acids. The germline CDR1 and CDR2 sequences are SEHNR and FQNEAQ (reference sequence). Trimming at V came to 5 bases and at J to 5 bases, leaving 13 bases not matched to a gene. Here the CDR3 DNA reads TGTGCCAGCAGCCTGACGGCTAGCGGGGGCGGAGGAGATACGCAGTATTTT. As protein: CASSLTASGGGGDTQYF.

The sample holds one count of this clone. This rearrangement joins TRBV7-2 to TRBJ1-2; D is unresolved. There are 15 residues in the CDR3. V was shortened by 2 bases and J by 2 bases, with 12 bases between the two germline ends. Per germline, CDR1 SGHTA and CDR2 FQGNSA. The CDR3 loop reads CASSLYPGTNYGYTF. For the CDR3, the DNA is TGTGCCAGCAGCTTATACCCAGGCACCAACTATGGCTACACCTTC.

The chain has TRBV7-3 and TRBJ1-2; perhaps TRBD1 as D (6 bases). Germline V CDR1 and CDR2: SGHTA, FQGTGA. The length of the CDR3 is 14 residues. Trimming removed 6 bases from V and 6 bases from J, with 17 bases in between. CDR3 DNA: TGTGCCAGCAGTACAGGGTTATCATCAAATGGCTACACCTTC. Amino acids: CASSTGLSSNGYTF.

The CDR3 DNA reads TGTGCCTGGAGTGTAAGGGGTGCTCAGCCCCAGCATTTT. It codes for CAWSVRGAQPQHF. The chain is built from TRBV30 and TRBJ1-5; D perhaps matches TRBD1 (5 bases). Germline lookup yields CDR1 GTSNPN and CDR2 SVGIG (reference sequence). CDR3 length: 13 amino acids. The germline V and J ends were trimmed by 0 bases and 6 bases, with 9 bases remaining between them.

This clone has a single count. This chain uses TRBV13 with TRBJ1-1; perhaps TRBD1 as D (6 bases). The ends were cut back, 5 bases at V and 5 bases at J, with 18 bases in the middle. The length of the CDR3 is 15 residues. From germline, CDR1 is PRHDT and CDR2 FYEKMQ (reference sequence). CDR3 region: CASSGRPGVGTEAFF. The CDR3 nucleotides read TGTGCCAGCAGCGGGCGCCCAGGGGTCGGGACTGAAGCTTTCTTT.

This chain uses TRBV9 with TRBJ1-6, with TRBD1 matching over 7 bases. CDR1 SGDLS and CDR2 YYNGEE come from the germline V gene. The CDR3 contains 13 residues. V shed 3 bases, J shed 11 bases, and the junction held 5 bases outside the gene matches. The CDR3 reads CASSARQGTPLHF. Here the CDR3 DNA reads TGTGCCAGCAGCGCCCGACAGGGCACACCCCTCCACTTT.

V gene TRBV19 combines with J gene TRBJ1-5; D possibly corresponds to TRBD1 (5 bases). The V gene's germline CDR1 is LNHDA and CDR2 SQIVND (reference sequence). V shed 5 bases and J shed 2 bases, with 16 bases lying between them. The CDR3 runs to 16 residues. Written as DNA, the CDR3 is TGTGCCAGTAGTCCCCGGGGGGGGTCAGGCAATCAGCCCCAGCATTTT. It yields the protein CASSPRGGSGNQPQHF.

This chain connects TRBV29-1 to TRBJ1-1; D gene ambiguous. The germline V and J ends were trimmed by 7 bases and 4 bases, with 16 bases remaining between them. The V gene's germline CDR1 is SQVTM and CDR2 ANQGSEA. The CDR3 is made up of 13 amino acids. The CDR3 DNA is TGCAGCGGAGCGGAGCACGGGAGCACTGAAGCTTTCTTT. Protein: CSGAEHGSTEAFF.

Written as DNA, the CDR3 is TGTGCCAGCAGCTTAGCGCGGGGGGTCGAGCAGTACTTC. Amino acids: CASSLARGVEQYF. The chain employs TRBV7-9 and TRBJ2-7; 8 positions match TRBD2. Per germline, CDR1 SEHNR and CDR2 FQNEAQ (reference sequence). V gave up 0 bases and J gave up 6 bases; unmatched junction bases: 1. The CDR3 covers 13 residues.

The rearrangement joins TRBV14 to TRBJ2-7, with D unclear. CDR3 length: 12 residues. Germline values: CDR1 SGHDN, CDR2 FVKESK. V lost 4 bases and J 0 bases, leaving 4 bases between the germline ends. In DNA, the CDR3 is TGTGCCAGCAGCCCGAGCTCCTACGAGCAGTACTTC. Amino acids: CASSPSSYEQYF.